The 27 T cell receptor beta chains reported below all come from one sample, sequenced in a study of beta chain features in type 1 diabetes. Investigators reverse transcribed all isolated RNA, so they sequenced expressed TCRB transcripts. Profiled with immunoSEQ multiplex PCR; TCRdb holds only in-frame clones, not every one. Of about 650,000 clones in the sample, roughly 12% are singletons; the top ten hold 0.095% to 0.15%. Their recognized antigens are unknown. Points from the study as a whole: Shortening of TCRB CDR3s, moderate but significant, appeared in all four CD4+ subsets of Type 1 diabetes patients.

Specimen: naive CD4+ T cells from blood. The receptors were sampled from a man younger than 45 with type 1 diabetes.

In the case of this clone: Other nucleotide sequences in the sample specify the same CDR3. The chain joins TRBV9 to TRBJ2-1; D is unclear. The CDR3 totals 15 residues. Deletions cut 0 bases from V and 0 bases from J, with 7 bases between. Germline V CDR1 and CDR2: SGDLS, YYNGEE. The CDR3 loop reads CASSVASSSYNEQFF. In DNA form, the CDR3 reads TGTGCCAGCAGCGTAGCGTCGAGCTCCTACAATGAGCAGTTCTTC.

The rearrangement joins TRBV15 to TRBJ2-1; D is possibly TRBD1 (6 bases). The CDR3 runs 17 residues. V was shortened by 1 base and J by 2 bases, with 15 bases between the two germline ends. Germline V gene sequence: CDR1 LNHNV, CDR2 YYDKDF (reference sequence). The CDR3 region is CATSRVTGSVPYNEQFF. The CDR3 coding sequence is TGTGCCACCAGCAGAGTCACAGGGTCTGTCCCCTACAATGAGCAGTTCTTC.

This rearrangement joins TRBV19 to TRBJ2-3; the match to TRBD1 covers 10 bases. Germline CDR1 is LNHDA and CDR2 is SQIVND (reference sequence). V lost 5 bases to trimming and J lost 6 bases; unmatched junction nucleotides: 11. The CDR3 contains 16 residues. The CDR3 here is CASSLGLGQGTDTQYF. The CDR3 DNA reads as TGTGCCAGTAGTCTGGGGCTGGGACAGGGGACCGATACGCAGTATTTT.

Points on this clone: The same CDR3 is also encoded by other DNA sequences in this sample. This rearrangement joins TRBV18 to TRBJ2-1; D is ambiguous. CDR3 length equals 13 residues. V shed 6 bases and J shed 5 bases, with 11 bases lying between them. CDR1 and CDR2 from the germline V gene are KGHSH and LQKENI. In DNA form, the CDR3 reads TGTGCCAGCTCCCCTTCTAGGGACAATGAGCAGTTCTTC. Its translation is CASSPSRDNEQFF.

This chain joins TRBV13 and TRBJ2-3, with 8 bases fitting TRBD1. From germline, CDR1 is PRHDT and CDR2 FYEKMQ (reference sequence). There are 13 residues in the CDR3. The J segment lost 6 bases and the V segment lost 9 bases, leaving 8 bases of the junction unmatched. The CDR3, as DNA: TGTGCCAGTTCGACAGGGGCCCGTGATACGCAGTATTTT. Protein sequence: CASSTGARDTQYF.

V and J are TRBV7-3 and TRBJ2-7; D perhaps matches TRBD2 (5 bases). Trimming removed 5 bases from V and 7 bases from J, with 15 bases in between. Germline loops: CDR1 SGHTA, CDR2 FQGTGA. The CDR3 runs to 13 residues. As DNA, the CDR3 is TGTGCCAGCAGCCCTAGCCCAGCTGAAGAGCAGTACTTC. Amino acid sequence: CASSPSPAEEQYF.

The CDR3 coding sequence is TGCGCCAGCAGCCCCCCGACAGGGGAAATTAACGAGCAGTACTTC. It translates to CASSPPTGEINEQYF. The V gene is TRBV5-1, the J gene TRBJ2-7, with 8 bases that match TRBD1. In germline, CDR1 is SGHRS, CDR2 YFSETQ. There are 15 residues in the CDR3. V lost 4 bases and J lost 5; bases outside the gene matches: 11.

The DNA for the CDR3 is TGTGCCAGCAGTTCCCAGGGGCGAGGTCAGCCCCAGCATTTT. It yields the protein CASSSQGRGQPQHF. The V and J genes are TRBV25-1 and TRBJ1-5; D is possibly TRBD1 (6 bases). The germline CDR1 and CDR2 sequences are MGHDK and SYGVNS. The CDR3 has 14 residues. Trimming took 5 bases from V and 6 from J, leaving 14 bases between them.

The chain employs TRBV7-2 and TRBJ1-2, with 9 bases identical to TRBD1. V gave up 3 bases and J gave up 7 bases; unmatched junction bases: 6. Germline V gene data show CDR1 as SGHTA and CDR2 as FQGNSA. CDR3 size: 14 residues. CDR3 sequence: CASSLADRGIGYTF. DNA of the CDR3: TGTGCCAGCAGCTTGGCGGACAGGGGTATTGGCTACACCTTC.

This clone was counted between two and nine times. The chain links TRBV25-1 to TRBJ1-1; 7 positions match TRBD1. V trimming: 6 bases; J trimming: 8 bases; junction bases outside the gene matches: 6. The CDR3 covers 12 residues. The V gene's germline CDR1 is MGHDK and CDR2 SYGVNS. CDR3 amino acids: CASRRTGREAFF. CDR3 sequence (DNA): TGTGCCAGCAGGAGGACAGGAAGGGAAGCTTTCTTT.

This chain joins TRBV27 and TRBJ1-5, with 7 bases identical to TRBD1. J gave up 0 bases and V 2 bases, and 7 bases lay outside the gene matches. Germline loops: CDR1 MNHEY, CDR2 SMNVEV (reference sequence). The CDR3 has 17 amino acids. This CDR3 is CASSLLGQRNSNQPQHF. The CDR3 nucleotides read TGTGCCAGCAGTTTACTGGGACAGCGAAATAGCAATCAGCCCCAGCATTTT.

V is TRBV7-6 and J is TRBJ2-7, with D possibly TRBD1 on 7 matching bases. CDR3 length: 18 amino acids. CDR1 is SGHVS and CDR2 is FNYEAQ in the germline V gene. Trimming took 7 bases from V and 5 from J, leaving 30 bases between them. CDR3 sequence: CASTRGTSGGSINNEQYF. The CDR3 DNA is TGTGCCAGCACCCGGGGGACCTCAGGGGGTTCCATTAATAACGAGCAGTACTTC. Complete variable domain (other parts from reference TRBV7-6 and TRBJ2-7): GAGVSQSPRYKVTKRGQDVALRCDPISGHVSLYWYRQALGQGPEFLTYFNYEAQQDKSGLPNDRFSAERPEGSISTLTIQRTEQRDSAMYRCASTRGTSGGSINNEQYFGPGTRLTVT.

V usage is TRBV2 and J usage is TRBJ1-2; perhaps TRBD1 as D (6 bases). V was trimmed by 1 base and J by 1 base, leaving 13 bases between them. CDR1 and CDR2 (germline): SNHLY, FYNNEI. CDR3 length: 16 residues. The CDR3 nucleotides read TGTGCCAGCAGTGAAGGCCAACAGGGAGTTAACTATGGCTACACCTTC. Translation gives CASSEGQQGVNYGYTF.

The rearrangement joins TRBV5-1 to TRBJ2-5; D ambiguous. With 6 bases removed from V and 1 base from J, the gap between germline ends came to 4 bases. Germline V gene lookup returns CDR1 SGHRS and CDR2 YFSETQ. This CDR3 region has 11 residues. In nucleotides, the CDR3 is TGCGCCAGCAACATCCAAGAGACCCAGTACTTC. Its protein is CASNIQETQYF.

The chain recombines TRBV29-1 with TRBJ1-2; D remains ambiguous. The germline V and J ends were trimmed by 7 bases and 7 bases, with 13 bases remaining between them. CDR1 and CDR2 from the germline V gene are SQVTM and ANQGSEA. This CDR3 is built from 11 residues. In DNA, the CDR3 is TGCAGCGCGAGTATGGCGATTGGCTACACCTTC. It translates to CSASMAIGYTF.

There are a few counts of this clone. V is TRBV5-4 and J is TRBJ2-1; D may be TRBD1 (6 bases). The CDR3 contains 16 residues. Trimming pared 3 bases from V and 1 base from J, leaving 14 bases between. Per germline, CDR1 SGHNT and CDR2 YYREEE (reference sequence). The CDR3 sequence: CASSSGHLQSYNEQFF. The CDR3 coding sequence is TGTGCCAGCAGCTCGGGACACCTCCAGTCCTACAATGAGCAGTTCTTC.

The chain couples TRBV28 to TRBJ1-5; the match to TRBD1 covers 7 bases. The CDR3 spans 15 residues. Germline CDR1 is MDHEN and CDR2 is SYDVKM. The junction had 12 bases not matched to a gene; V was cut back by 6 bases and J by 7 bases. The CDR3 reads CASRPLDRVAQPQHF. The DNA of the CDR3 is TGTGCCAGCAGACCCCTAGACAGGGTGGCGCAGCCCCAGCATTTT.

This clone was detected a few times. The CDR3 bases are TGTGCCAGCAGCTTGAGGAGGGGCTCCTATAATTCACCCCTCCACTTT. Amino acid sequence: CASSLRRGSYNSPLHF. The J gene is TRBJ1-6, the V gene TRBV5-6; D possibly corresponds to TRBD1 (5 bases). The CDR3 is made up of 16 amino acids. Germline CDR1 reads SGHDT; CDR2 reads YYEEEE. Trimming removed 1 base from V and 0 bases from J, with 8 bases in between.

This chain connects TRBV9 to TRBJ2-3, with 7 bases aligning to TRBD2. CDR1 is SGDLS and CDR2 is YYNGEE in the germline V gene. V shed 0 bases and J 0 bases; nucleotides not matched to a gene: 4. The CDR3 runs 16 residues. For the CDR3, the DNA is TGTGCCAGCAGCGTAGACCGAGCGGGGAGCACAGATACGCAGTATTTT. This codes for CASSVDRAGSTDTQYF.

This clone was picked up many times. This chain uses TRBV4-2 with TRBJ2-2; 9 nucleotides match TRBD2. J gave up 3 bases and V 0 bases, and 2 bases lay outside the gene matches. The CDR3 runs to 16 residues. Germline CDR1 reads LGHNA; CDR2 reads YNFKEQ. The CDR3 nucleotides are TGTGCCAGCAGCCAAGAATCTAGCGGGGACACCGGGGAGCTGTTTTTT. Its translation is CASSQESSGDTGELFF.

The chain joins TRBV2 to TRBJ2-5, with TRBD1 identical over 9 bases. V dropped 5 bases and J dropped 6; count of bases not matched to a gene: 10. The V gene's germline CDR1 is SNHLY and CDR2 FYNNEI. This CDR3 contains 15 residues. The CDR3 loop is CASSMGLQGAKTQYF. The CDR3 DNA reads TGTGCCAGCAGTATGGGACTACAGGGGGCGAAGACCCAGTACTTC.

This clone was recorded a few times. V gene TRBV29-1 combines with J gene TRBJ2-2, with D perhaps TRBD1 (6 bases). V was shortened by 8 bases and J by 0 bases, with 16 bases between the two germline ends. Germline CDR1 reads SQVTM; CDR2 reads ANQGSEA. The CDR3 covers 15 residues. DNA of the CDR3: TGCAGCTTTAGGTCGACAGGTTCGAACACCGGGGAGCTGTTTTTT. Its protein is CSFRSTGSNTGELFF.

This clone occurred a few times. The chain is built from TRBV29-1 and TRBJ1-2, with TRBD1 identical over 11 bases. V lost 7 bases to trimming and J lost 7 bases; unmatched junction nucleotides: 2. The CDR3 spans 11 residues. Germline V gives CDR1 SQVTM, CDR2 ANQGSEA. The CDR3 sequence is CSDGTGGGYTF. The CDR3 bases are TGCAGCGACGGGACAGGGGGTGGCTACACCTTC.

V is TRBV2 and J is TRBJ2-5; D not resolved. Trimming left V 2 bases short and J 3 bases short, with 4 bases between. Germline V gene data show CDR1 as SNHLY and CDR2 as FYNNEI. This CDR3 spans 12 amino acids. CDR3 sequence reads: CASSEQEETQYF. In DNA form, the CDR3 reads TGTGCCAGCAGTGAACAGGAAGAGACCCAGTACTTC.

This clone was seen a handful of times. Additional DNA sequences in this sample encode the identical CDR3. J is TRBJ2-5 and V is TRBV30; D gene ambiguous. CDR1 is GTSNPN and CDR2 is SVGIG in the germline V gene (reference sequence). V dropped 0 bases and J dropped 4 bases, with 3 bases sitting between them. This CDR3 has 11 residues. Here the CDR3 reads CAWSVRETQYF. Here the CDR3 DNA reads TGTGCCTGGAGTGTAAGAGAGACCCAGTACTTC.

This sequence joins TRBV4-1 and TRBJ1-2; D not certain. Germline-derived CDR1 and CDR2 are MGHRA and YSYEKL. This CDR3 has 13 amino acids. With 0 bases removed from V and 4 bases from J, the gap between germline ends came to 6 bases. CDR3 sequence (DNA): TGCGCCAGCAGCCAAGACGGCACCTATGGCTACACCTTC. Translated: CASSQDGTYGYTF.

The rearrangement joins TRBV7-2 to TRBJ2-7; D call uncertain. CDR1 SGHTA and CDR2 FQGNSA come from the germline V gene. The CDR3 is made up of 12 amino acids. The V end lost 2 bases, the J end lost 6 bases, and 8 bases lay between the germline ends. This CDR3 is CASSLYFPEQYF. The CDR3 nucleotides read TGTGCCAGCAGCTTATACTTCCCCGAGCAGTACTTC. Full variable domain (remainder filled in from reference TRBV7-2 and TRBJ2-7): GAGVSQSPSNKVTEKGKDVELRCDPISGHTALYWYRQSLGQGLEFLIYFQGNSAPDKSGLPSDRFSAERTGGSVSTLTIQRTQQEDSAVYLCASSLYFPEQYFGPGTRLTVT.